Below, one T cell receptor beta chain is given with its context. The target antigen is unknown. The sample is drawn from a study of tumor-infiltrating lymphocytes in primary liver carcinoma. On the study more broadly: All patients, whether men or women, fell within 30 to 69 years of age. Study-wide findings and caveats: Compared with tumor region pairs, tumor-adjacent and tumor-blood pairs overlapped less. All five tumor regions shared only about 7-24% of top clones.

With a constant-region primer, TCR beta cDNA was made from approximately 500 ng of total RNA. Each TCR beta library was derived from three nested multiplex PCR rounds that employed slightly modified ARM-PCR. Each CDR3 protein is one row after TCRdb ran MiXCR on the multiplex PCR reads. Among 100,000 or so distinct CDR3 sequences listed, around 63% were seen once. The source material, roughly 18-30 mg of unsorted bulk tissue, was used to co-extract RNA and DNA. The sequence was obtained from a woman in her sixties with primary liver carcinoma and hepatitis B virus infection. Material: liver tumor tissue from sampling region 5. Subset denoted: tumor region T5, tumor centre.

In DNA, the CDR3 is TGTGCCAGCAACACGGGATTAGCGGAGCCCGACAGGGATGCGCAGTATTTT. Translation gives CASNTGLAEPDRDAQYF. This rearrangement joins TRBV11-2 to TRBJ2-3, with D perhaps matching TRBD1 (7 bases). This CDR3 has 17 amino acids. V was trimmed by 7 bases and J by 10 bases, leaving 30 bases between them. Germline V lookup: CDR1 SGHAT, CDR2 FQNNGV. Using reference TRBV11-2 and TRBJ2-3 for the parts outside the CDR3, the full variable domain is EAGVAQSPRYKIIEKRQSVAFWCNPISGHATLYWYQQILGQGPKLLIQFQNNGVVDDSQLPKDRFSAERLKGVDSTLKIQPAKLEDSAVYLCASNTGLAEPDRDAQYFGPGTRLTVL.